This T cell receptor beta chain is drawn from a study of blood T cell repertoires in COVID-19. Between the trimmed V and J ends, which lost 2 bases and 7 bases, there was a span of 17 bases. The CDR3 spans 15 residues. Germline V CDR1 and CDR2: SGHDT, YYEEEE. Generated by immunoSEQ multiplex PCR, the TCRdb table keeps only in-frame clones and is missing some. Of approximately 230,000 clones listed, more than 70% are singletons. The source of this sequence is a middle-aged woman who had recovered from COVID-19. The sample taken for sequencing was peripheral blood. This chain uses TRBV5-6 with TRBJ2-3; D might be TRBD2 (7 bases). The CDR3 DNA is TGTGCCAGCAGCTTTCAGCGGGACATATCCAATACGCAGTATTTT. It encodes CASSFQRDISNTQYF. Filled out from reference TRBV5-6 and TRBJ2-3, the complete variable domain reads DAGVTQSPTHLIKTRGQQVTLRCSPKSGHDTVSWYQQALGQGPQFIFQYYEEEERQRGNFPDRFSGHQFPNYSSELNVNALLLGDSALYLCASSFQRDISNTQYFGPGTRLTVL.